This TCR beta chain was recovered during a study of breast tumors, draining lymph nodes, adjacent tissues. TCRdb redid the calling of the multiplex PCR reads with MiXCR, one entry per CDR3 protein. The sample holds about 230,000 distinct CDR3 sequences, 32% seen once. The lymph nodes were axillary draining lymph nodes from breast cancer patients. Germline loops: CDR1 DFQATT, CDR2 SNEGSKA (reference sequence). V was pared by 1 base and J by 2 bases, with 4 bases of the junction left unmatched. This CDR3 is 14 amino acids long. This clonotype was found many times. The antigen is not known. Findings and limits, study-wide: That most tumor T cells come from lymph nodes remained unproven. Findings are consistent with lymph node origin and intratumoral expansion of most tumor T cells. Tumor repertoires ranked between lymph nodes and nontumor tissue in diversity, with V and J gene preferences. Luminal-like breast cancer showed significantly higher tumor–nontumor repertoire similarity than basal-like.

Material: axillary lymph node tissue. The chain combines TRBV20-1 with TRBJ2-7, with TRBD2 matching over 8 bases. This TCR was recovered from a female donor with breast cancer. Some clones in this sample may be carry-over from other donors' samples. CDR3 sequence (DNA): TGCAGTGCTAGAGGAAGCGGGGGACCCTACGAGCAGTACTTC. Protein product: CSARGSGGPYEQYF.